This entry lists 28 T cell receptor beta chains sequenced from one sample in a study of T cell responses to AZD1222 COVID-19 vaccine. TCRdb's copy holds only in-frame clones and misses some; the assay was immunoSEQ multiplex PCR. The sample holds about 96,000 clones; roughly 90% are singletons and the top ten take approximately 25%. The sequencing here drew on peripheral blood, taken on day 0 of AZD1222 vaccination. The receptors derive from an adult in good health.

This chain uses TRBV28 with TRBJ1-5, with TRBD1 as a possible D gene (6 bases). CDR3 length: 14 residues. Germline lookup yields CDR1 MDHEN and CDR2 SYDVKM. Trimming removed 3 bases from V and 6 bases from J, with 12 bases in between. The chain's CDR3 is CASSFGGGGQPQHF. CDR3 nucleotides: TGTGCCAGCAGTTTTGGAGGAGGGGGTCAGCCCCAGCATTTT.

In its sample, this clone was seen once. The CDR3 region is CATSDPAGAGTGELFF. The CDR3 coding sequence is TGTGCCACCAGTGACCCGGCGGGGGCTGGCACCGGGGAGCTGTTTTTT. The J gene is TRBJ2-2, the V gene TRBV24-1, with D tentatively TRBD2 (7 bases). The CDR3 covers 16 residues. With 4 bases removed from V and 4 bases from J, the gap between germline ends came to 15 bases. Germline assignment: CDR1 KGHDR and CDR2 SFDVKD.

The chain carries TRBV9 and TRBJ1-1, with unresolved D. Germline V gene sequence: CDR1 SGDLS, CDR2 YYNGEE. The V and J ends lost 0 bases and 6 bases respectively, with 9 bases between them. This CDR3 region has 13 residues. CDR3 amino acids: CASSVAAGSEAFF. In nucleotides, the CDR3 is TGTGCCAGCAGCGTAGCAGCAGGTTCTGAAGCTTTCTTT.

This chain joins TRBV4-2 and TRBJ2-3; no firm D call. The CDR3 has 14 residues. Germline V gives CDR1 LGHNA, CDR2 YNFKEQ. V lost 1 base to trimming and J lost 4 bases, with 9 bases between them. The CDR3 sequence: CASSQVGISDTQYF. In nucleotides, the CDR3 is TGTGCCAGCAGCCAAGTCGGTATATCAGATACGCAGTATTTT.

V is TRBV4-3 and J is TRBJ1-5; D remains unclear. V shed 0 bases and J shed 7 bases, with 7 bases lying between them. Germline V gene data show CDR1 as LGHNA and CDR2 as YSLEER. The CDR3 is made up of 13 amino acids. The CDR3 sequence: CASSQDRGQPQHF. CDR3 sequence (DNA): TGCGCCAGCAGCCAAGATCGGGGACAGCCCCAGCATTTT.

The gene calls are TRBV6-6 and TRBJ1-2; 8 positions match TRBD1. V was clipped by 0 bases and J by 2 bases; unmatched bases: 2. This CDR3 is built from 15 residues. Germline assignment: CDR1 MNHNY and CDR2 SVGAGI (reference sequence). Here the CDR3 reads CASSYSGDRNYGYTF. The CDR3 DNA sequence: TGTGCCAGCAGTTACTCGGGGGACAGGAACTATGGCTACACCTTC.

The chain is built from TRBV7-2 and TRBJ2-1, with 7 nucleotides matching TRBD2. The trim removed 0 bases at V and 10 bases at J, leaving 12 bases unmatched. There are 16 residues in the CDR3. The germline gives CDR1 SGHTA, CDR2 FQGNSA. This chain's CDR3 is CASSLAPSGGKGEQFF. CDR3 in DNA: TGTGCCAGCAGCTTAGCACCTAGCGGAGGAAAGGGAGAGCAGTTCTTC. The variable domain in full, with the rest retrieved from reference TRBV7-2 and TRBJ2-1, is GAGVSQSPSNKVTEKGKDVELRCDPISGHTALYWYRQSLGQGLEFLIYFQGNSAPDKSGLPSDRFSAERTGGSVSTLTIQRTQQEDSAVYLCASSLAPSGGKGEQFFGPGTRLTVL.

V usage is TRBV6-5 and J usage is TRBJ2-7; D gene uncertain. The ends were cut back, 6 bases at V and 0 bases at J, with 12 bases in the middle. This CDR3 has 14 amino acids. The germline V gene has CDR1 MNHEY and CDR2 SVGAGI. CDR3 protein: CASRIYTSSYEQYF. Here the CDR3 DNA reads TGTGCCAGCAGAATATACACGAGCTCCTACGAGCAGTACTTC.

The chain uses TRBV6-1 and TRBJ2-7; 8 bases agree with TRBD1. The V gene end was trimmed by 1 base and the J gene end by 9 bases; junction bases not matched to a gene: 5. Germline V gene sequence: CDR1 MNHNS, CDR2 SASEGT. This CDR3 comprises 13 residues. As DNA, the CDR3 is TGTGCCAGCAGTGAAGGGACAGGGTTGGGGCAGTACTTC. It specifies CASSEGTGLGQYF.

This sequence joins TRBV6-1 and TRBJ2-2; no clear D. Germline CDR1 MNHNS, CDR2 SASEGT. The CDR3 sequence is 13 residues long. V dropped 1 base and J dropped 8 bases, with 8 bases sitting between them. The CDR3 sequence: CASSEVTLGELFF. The CDR3 nucleotides read TGTGCCAGCAGTGAAGTCACATTGGGGGAGCTGTTTTTT.

This sequence joins TRBV7-2 and TRBJ1-1; 10 bases are a match to TRBD1. Trimming removed 5 bases from V and 4 bases from J; junction bases left unmatched: 4. The CDR3 contains 14 residues. In germline, CDR1 is SGHTA, CDR2 FQGNSA. CDR3 sequence (DNA): TGTGCCAGCAGCATGACAGGGGGCGTCACTGAAGCTTTCTTT. Its protein product is CASSMTGGVTEAFF.

V gene TRBV9 combines with J gene TRBJ1-3, with TRBD1 as a possible D gene (5 bases). With 5 bases removed from V and 2 bases from J, the gap between germline ends came to 11 bases. The V gene's germline CDR1 is SGDLS and CDR2 YYNGEE. The CDR3 length is 14 residues. CDR3 amino acids: CASRGDGTGNTIYF. The CDR3 DNA follows: TGTGCCAGCAGGGGGGATGGGACTGGAAACACCATATATTTT.

V is TRBV27 and J is TRBJ2-2, with 7 bases aligning to TRBD2. CDR1 and CDR2 from the germline V gene are MNHEY and SMNVEV (reference sequence). V lost 6 bases, J lost 10 bases, and 11 bases stayed unmatched. This CDR3 has 14 residues. The CDR3 here is CASSPLRGTPELFF. The CDR3 DNA sequence: TGTGCCAGCAGCCCACTGCGGGGGACCCCGGAGCTGTTTTTT.

V gene TRBV9 combines with J gene TRBJ2-7; 8 nucleotides agree with TRBD2. J lost 5 bases, V lost 4 bases, and 17 bases had no gene match. Germline V gene sequence: CDR1 SGDLS, CDR2 YYNGEE. This CDR3 has 17 residues. This chain's CDR3 is CASSSPRGGRSYNEQYF. The CDR3 coding sequence is TGTGCCAGCAGCTCCCCGCGCGGGGGGCGATCATACAACGAGCAGTACTTC.

The V gene is TRBV29-1, the J gene TRBJ2-3; 14 bases fit TRBD2. The CDR3 is 14 amino acids. Trimming cost V 7 bases and J 4 bases; bases outside gene matches: 4. CDR1 and CDR2 from the germline V gene are SQVTM and ANQGSEA. The CDR3 is CSGLTSGRADTQYF. The CDR3 DNA reads as TGCAGCGGATTGACTAGCGGGAGGGCAGATACGCAGTATTTT.

The table lists this clone with a count of one. The genes are TRBV24-1 and TRBJ2-7; 8 nucleotides align to TRBD1. V dropped 5 bases and J dropped 12; count of bases not matched to a gene: 8. This CDR3 has 12 residues. Germline-derived CDR1 and CDR2 are KGHDR and SFDVKD. CDR3 sequence: CATSVPGQGTYF. The CDR3 nucleotides read TGTGCCACCAGTGTTCCAGGACAGGGAACGTACTTC.

The V call is TRBV14, the J call TRBJ1-1; the D gene is possibly TRBD1 (5 bases). Trimming stripped 4 bases from V and 3 bases from J, with 12 bases between. The CDR3 is 14 amino acids. Germline CDR1 is SGHDN and CDR2 is FVKESK. CDR3: CASSPEVGHTEAFF. In DNA, the CDR3 is TGTGCCAGCAGCCCCGAGGTGGGGCACACTGAAGCTTTCTTT.

The rearrangement uses TRBV28 and TRBJ2-2; 11 nucleotides match TRBD2. The CDR3 has 16 residues. With 5 bases clipped from V and 1 base from J, the junction kept 3 bases outside the gene matches. Germline loops: CDR1 MDHEN, CDR2 SYDVKM. CDR3 in DNA: TGTGCCAGCAGTGACGGGACTAGCGGGAACACCGGGGAGCTGTTTTTT. Protein sequence: CASSDGTSGNTGELFF. Full variable domain (rest looked up from reference TRBV28 and TRBJ2-2): DVKVTQSSRYLVKRTGEKVFLECVQDMDHENMFWYRQDPGLGLRLIYFSYDVKMKEKGDIPEGYSVSREKKERFSLILESASTNQTSMYLCASSDGTSGNTGELFFGEGSRLTVL.

CDR3 sequence: CSVEVRGGTYEQYF. The CDR3 bases are TGCAGCGTTGAAGTGAGGGGGGGAACATACGAGCAGTACTTC. The chain uses TRBV29-1 and TRBJ2-7; tentative D call: TRBD2 (7 bases). CDR1 and CDR2 (germline): SQVTM, ANQGSEA. The CDR3 is made up of 14 amino acids. The V and J ends lost 1 base and 4 bases respectively, with 14 bases between them.

This rearrangement joins TRBV6-2 or TRBV6-3 to TRBJ1-2; D is unclear. CDR1 MNHEY and CDR2 SVGEGT come from the germline V gene. This CDR3 contains 15 residues. V was cut by 0 bases and J by 4 bases, with 12 bases left in between. CDR3 in amino acids: CASSYSKGFAYGYTF. The DNA of the CDR3 is TGTGCCAGCAGTTACTCGAAAGGGTTTGCCTATGGCTACACCTTC.

The chain combines TRBV7-3 with TRBJ2-3; 7 nucleotides align to TRBD2. Unmatched junction bases numbered 0, after V lost 3 bases and J lost 3 bases. There are 13 residues in the CDR3. Germline V gene data show CDR1 as SGHTA and CDR2 as FQGTGA. In DNA, the CDR3 is TGTGCCAGCAGCTTTAGCGGGACAGATACGCAGTATTTT. It yields the protein CASSFSGTDTQYF.

This chain links TRBV30 with TRBJ1-2; maybe TRBD1 (5 bases). V shed 7 bases and J shed 0 bases, with 15 bases lying between them. Germline lookup yields CDR1 GTSNPN and CDR2 SVGIG (reference sequence). The CDR3 extends over 14 amino acids. The CDR3, as DNA: TGTGCCTCGTACGGGGGGAGGACTAACTATGGCTACACCTTC. Translation gives CASYGGRTNYGYTF.

This clone showed up just once. The gene calls are TRBV11-2 and TRBJ2-1; D tentatively reads TRBD1 or TRBD2 (5 bases each). Germline V gene sequence: CDR1 SGHAT, CDR2 FQNNGV. The CDR3 runs to 14 residues. V lost 5 bases and J lost 3, with 11 bases in between. CDR3 DNA sequence: TGTGCCAGCAGCCCAGTGGGGGACTACAATGAGCAGTTCTTC. Translation: CASSPVGDYNEQFF. The entire variable domain, with the rest obtained from reference TRBV11-2 and TRBJ2-1, is as follows: EAGVAQSPRYKIIEKRQSVAFWCNPISGHATLYWYQQILGQGPKLLIQFQNNGVVDDSQLPKDRFSAERLKGVDSTLKIQPAKLEDSAVYLCASSPVGDYNEQFFGPGTRLTVL.

The V and J genes are TRBV9 and TRBJ2-1; D ambiguous. Germline loops: CDR1 SGDLS, CDR2 YYNGEE. The germline V and J ends were trimmed by 0 bases and 2 bases, with 9 bases remaining between them. The CDR3 contains 15 residues. The CDR3 DNA reads TGTGCCAGCAGCGTAGAGGCTTCCCCCTACAATGAGCAGTTCTTC. It specifies CASSVEASPYNEQFF.

The chain has TRBV28 and TRBJ2-7; D not certain. The CDR3 contains 13 residues. The V gene's germline CDR1 is MDHEN and CDR2 SYDVKM. Trimming stripped 2 bases from V and 4 bases from J, with 9 bases between. CDR3 sequence (DNA): TGTGCCAGCAGTTTAGGTGCGAAATACGAGCAGTACTTC. Translating gives CASSLGAKYEQYF.

The sample holds one count of this clone. The CDR3 region has the DNA TGTGCCAGCAGCTTACGCGGGGGTAACACCGGGGAGCTGTTTTTT. This codes for CASSLRGGNTGELFF. V usage is TRBV11-3 and J usage is TRBJ2-2, with 7 positions matching TRBD2. V lost 2 bases to trimming and J lost 2 bases; unmatched junction nucleotides: 2. Germline assignment: CDR1 SGHNT and CDR2 YENEEA. This CDR3 spans 15 amino acids.

This clone came up a few times. The chain combines TRBV6-5 with TRBJ2-7; TRBD2 is a possible D gene (6 bases). The CDR3 covers 15 residues. Trimming left V 1 base short and J 6 bases short, with 16 bases between. Looked up from germline, CDR1 is MNHEY and CDR2 is SVGAGI. The CDR3 reads CASSYWSGGAGEQYF. Written as DNA, the CDR3 is TGTGCCAGCAGTTACTGGTCAGGAGGGGCCGGCGAGCAGTACTTC.

The V and J genes are TRBV5-1 and TRBJ1-1; D remains unclear. V was cut by 2 bases and J by 0 bases, with 5 bases left in between. Germline values: CDR1 SGHRS, CDR2 YFSETQ. The CDR3 spans 13 residues. Written as DNA, the CDR3 is TGCGCCAGCAGCTTAGGGCTGAACACTGAAGCTTTCTTT. Translating gives CASSLGLNTEAFF.